This T cell receptor (beta chain) came from a study of response to subunit inactivated influenza vaccine. This clonotype has only one observation. The CDR3 sequence is 14 residues long. V was trimmed by 6 bases and J by 6 bases, leaving 15 bases between them. In germline, CDR1 is MNHGY, CDR2 SVAAGI. Via MiXCR, TCRdb re-called the RT-PCR reads, giving one row per CDR3 protein. The sample includes fewer than 650,000 distinct CDR3 sequences, 10% to 15% of them seen just once. The source was PBMCs from blood, collected around seven weeks after vaccination. The chain employs TRBV6-9 and TRBJ2-1, with a possible D match to TRBD1 (6 bases). The origin of this receptor is a man aged 50 to 59 who received an inactivated influenza vaccine. Here the CDR3 reads CASSSRGPFNEQFF. The CDR3 DNA is TGTGCCAGCAGCTCCAGGGGACCTTTCAATGAGCAGTTCTTC.